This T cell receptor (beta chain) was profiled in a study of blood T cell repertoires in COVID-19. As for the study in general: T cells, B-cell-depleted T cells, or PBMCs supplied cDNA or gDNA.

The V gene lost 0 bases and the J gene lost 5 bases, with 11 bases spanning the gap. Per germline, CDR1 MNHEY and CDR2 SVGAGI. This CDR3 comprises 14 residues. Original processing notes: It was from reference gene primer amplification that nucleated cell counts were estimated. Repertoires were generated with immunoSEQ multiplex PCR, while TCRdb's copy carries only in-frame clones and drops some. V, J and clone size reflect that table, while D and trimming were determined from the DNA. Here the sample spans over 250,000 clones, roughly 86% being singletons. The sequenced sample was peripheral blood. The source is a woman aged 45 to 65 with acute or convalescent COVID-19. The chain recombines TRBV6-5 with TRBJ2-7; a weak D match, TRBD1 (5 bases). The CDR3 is CASSYSSIGDEQYF. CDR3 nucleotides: TGTGCCAGCAGTTACTCGAGCATAGGGGACGAGCAGTACTTC.